One sample yielded the 27 T cell receptor beta chains listed below, sequenced in a study of memory CD4+ T cells and cytomegalovirus serostatus. The sort gate was single viable CD3+CD4+CD8-CD45RO+ cells for memory CD4+ T cells. The table came from immunoSEQ multiplex PCR; TCRdb's copy has only in-frame clones and leaves some out. The data hold tens of thousands of clones, with around 76% observed a single time. The sample consisted of memory CD4+ T cells from blood. The receptors come from an adult in good health and CMV-seropositive.

V is TRBV28 and J is TRBJ1-2, with TRBD1 as a possible D gene (5 bases). The CDR3 spans 16 residues. From germline, CDR1 is MDHEN and CDR2 SYDVKM. Trimming removed 5 bases at V and 4 bases at J, with 20 bases between. CDR3 residues: CASSSPTAGRVYGYTF. As DNA, the CDR3 is TGTGCCAGCAGTAGCCCCACGGCAGGGAGGGTCTATGGCTACACCTTC.

V and J are TRBV5-4 and TRBJ2-7; 13 positions agree with TRBD2. This CDR3 contains 15 residues. V lost 0 bases to trimming and J lost 8 bases; unmatched junction nucleotides: 5. Germline lookup yields CDR1 SGHNT and CDR2 YYREEE (reference sequence). Here the CDR3 reads CASSLEWTSGSKQYF. The DNA for the CDR3 is TGTGCCAGCAGCTTGGAGTGGACTAGCGGGAGTAAGCAGTACTTC.

The chain joins TRBV5-5 to TRBJ1-4, with D possibly TRBD1 on 5 matching bases. Germline V lookup: CDR1 SGHKS, CDR2 YYEKEE (reference sequence). CDR3 size: 16 residues. V lost 6 bases to trimming and J lost 0 bases, with 15 bases between them. In nucleotides, the CDR3 is TGTGCCAGCACGCGAGGTGGGGGGGCAACTAATGAAAAACTGTTTTTT. This codes for CASTRGGGATNEKLFF.

The chain couples TRBV28 to TRBJ2-7; 7 bases agree with TRBD1. Unmatched junction bases numbered 8, after V lost 6 bases and J lost 3 bases. The CDR3 is 14 residues long. Germline V gene sequence: CDR1 MDHEN, CDR2 SYDVKM. Here the CDR3 DNA reads TGTGCCAGCAGCGGACAGGCCCAGAACTACGAGCAGTACTTC. Translated: CASSGQAQNYEQYF.

This clone is large by share. This same CDR3 is encoded by further DNA sequences in the sample. This chain connects TRBV14 to TRBJ1-1; D is ambiguous. With 2 bases removed from V and 5 bases from J, the gap between germline ends came to 9 bases. The CDR3 runs 13 residues. CDR1 and CDR2 from the germline V gene are SGHDN and FVKESK. The CDR3 region is CASSQSTRTEAFF. In nucleotides, the CDR3 is TGTGCCAGCAGCCAATCTACGAGAACTGAAGCTTTCTTT.

This clone has only a few counts. The chain has TRBV11-2 and TRBJ2-1, with D uncertain. The germline gives CDR1 SGHAT, CDR2 FQNNGV. The CDR3 totals 13 residues. V dropped 5 bases and J dropped 3 bases, with 8 bases sitting between them. Here the CDR3 DNA reads TGTGCCAGCAGCCCGCAGGTCTACAATGAGCAGTTCTTC. It translates to CASSPQVYNEQFF.

In nucleotides, the CDR3 is TGCGCCAGCAGCTTGGGTCCCTCTGGGGCCAACGTCCTGACTTTC. It encodes CASSLGPSGANVLTF. The gene calls are TRBV5-1 and TRBJ2-6; no reliable D call. This CDR3 spans 15 amino acids. Germline V gives CDR1 SGHRS, CDR2 YFSETQ. Trimming left V 0 bases short and J 0 bases short, with 4 bases between.

The V and J genes are TRBV7-6 and TRBJ2-7; D unclear. The V end lost 2 bases, the J end lost 2 bases, and 19 bases lay between the germline ends. Germline V lookup: CDR1 SGHVS, CDR2 FNYEAQ. CDR3 length: 17 residues. DNA of the CDR3: TGTGCCAGCAGCTTAAATTTTCCAGGTCCCTCCACCTACGAGCAGTACTTC. Amino acid sequence: CASSLNFPGPSTYEQYF.

The chain is built from TRBV29-1 and TRBJ1-2, with a weak D call TRBD1 (5 bases). This CDR3 region has 14 residues. CDR1 is SQVTM, CDR2 ANQGSEA, per germline. The ends were cut back, 6 bases at V and 8 bases at J, with 22 bases in the middle. The CDR3 region is CSVMTDREQAGYTF. The CDR3 bases are TGCAGCGTGATGACTGACAGAGAGCAAGCCGGCTACACCTTC.

This chain links TRBV25-1 with TRBJ1-2; D uncertain. CDR1 is MGHDK and CDR2 is SYGVNS in the germline V gene. The V gene lost 4 bases and the J gene lost 5 bases, with 11 bases spanning the gap. The CDR3 sequence is 13 residues long. Here the CDR3 DNA reads TGTGCCAGCAGTGGTGGAAGGGCTTATGGCTACACCTTC. This codes for CASSGGRAYGYTF.

The rearrangement uses TRBV6-5 and TRBJ1-1; D gene unclear. CDR3 length: 12 amino acids. Trimming removed 10 bases at V and 13 bases at J, with 22 bases between. CDR1 is MNHEY and CDR2 is SVGAGI in the germline V gene. CDR3 bases: TGTGCCACTAGGGATTCGGAGATTTATTATTTCTTT. This sequence encodes CATRDSEIYYFF.

This chain links TRBV7-3 with TRBJ2-2; D ambiguous. Trimming took 1 base from V and 8 from J, leaving 8 bases between them. CDR3 length: 13 amino acids. Germline V gives CDR1 SGHTA, CDR2 FQGTGA. CDR3 residues: CASSLSSGGELFF. In DNA form, the CDR3 reads TGTGCCAGCAGCTTAAGTTCCGGAGGGGAGCTGTTTTTT.

The V and J genes are TRBV6-1 and TRBJ1-1; TRBD1 might be the D (5 bases). Trimming shortened V by 11 bases and J by 0 bases, and 16 bases separated the two germline ends. Germline assignment: CDR1 MNHNS and CDR2 SASEGT. This CDR3 has 14 residues. CDR3 in DNA: TGTGCCGCCCTGCCGCGGGGCGTGAACACTGAAGCTTTCTTT. It codes for CAALPRGVNTEAFF.

The V call is TRBV11-2, the J call TRBJ2-5; D perhaps matches TRBD2 (6 bases). V lost 5 bases and J lost 2, with 15 bases in between. Per germline, CDR1 SGHAT and CDR2 FQNNGV. The CDR3 is made up of 15 amino acids. Here the CDR3 reads CASSRAGGRQETQYF. CDR3 in DNA: TGTGCCAGCAGCCGAGCGGGCGGGCGGCAAGAGACCCAGTACTTC.

The chain couples TRBV28 to TRBJ1-2; D is unclear. CDR1 is MDHEN and CDR2 is SYDVKM in the germline V gene. The germline V and J ends were trimmed by 3 bases and 4 bases, with 12 bases remaining between them. The CDR3 runs 14 residues. Written as DNA, the CDR3 is TGTGCCAGCAGTTTTTCACAGTACCGCTATGGCTACACCTTC. Protein product: CASSFSQYRYGYTF.

The count of this clone is one. The gene calls are TRBV5-1 and TRBJ1-4; 8 bases align to TRBD1. This CDR3 has 15 residues. Germline V gene lookup returns CDR1 SGHRS and CDR2 YFSETQ. V shed 0 bases, J shed 7 bases, and the junction held 5 bases outside the gene matches. The CDR3 DNA sequence: TGCGCCAGCAGCTTGGGGACAGGGTGGGGTGAAAAACTGTTTTTT. It is translated as CASSLGTGWGEKLFF.

The genes are TRBV4-1 and TRBJ2-2; TRBD2 is a possible D gene (5 bases). The CDR3 sequence is 17 residues long. CDR1 is MGHRA, CDR2 YSYEKL, per germline. Trimming cost V 0 bases and J 4 bases, with 15 bases left between them. CDR3 amino acids: CASSQEFGGPGTGELFF. The CDR3 DNA is TGCGCCAGCAGCCAAGAATTCGGCGGGCCGGGCACCGGGGAGCTGTTTTTT.

The genes are TRBV5-1 and TRBJ2-1; D gene uncertain. V was shortened by 7 bases and J by 0 bases, with 11 bases between the two germline ends. Germline values: CDR1 SGHRS, CDR2 YFSETQ. CDR3 length: 14 amino acids. This CDR3 is CASSGQSSYNEQFF. CDR3 in DNA: TGCGCCAGCTCCGGCCAAAGCTCCTACAATGAGCAGTTCTTC. The variable domain in full, with the rest retrieved from reference TRBV5-1 and TRBJ2-1, is KAGVTQTPRYLIKTRGQQVTLSCSPISGHRSVSWYQQTPGQGLQFLFEYFSETQRNKGNFPGRFSGRQFSNSRSEMNVSTLELGDSALYLCASSGQSSYNEQFFGPGTRLTVL.

CDR3 DNA sequence: TGTGCCAGCAGTGGTCGGACGGGCTTAAGGACCGGGGAGCTGTTTTTT. This gives the protein CASSGRTGLRTGELFF. The J gene is TRBJ2-2, the V gene TRBV6-1, with D unresolved. Germline-derived CDR1 and CDR2 are MNHNS and SASEGT. The CDR3 is 16 amino acids. V was trimmed by 4 bases and J by 5 bases, leaving 17 bases between them.

This sequence joins TRBV4-3 and TRBJ2-1; TRBD2 matches at 10 bases. The length of the CDR3 is 16 residues. The V segment lost 4 bases and the J segment 0 bases; nucleotides outside the gene matches: 3. CDR1 and CDR2 from the germline V gene are LGHNA and YSLEER. The CDR3 DNA follows: TGCGCCAGCAGCCGGGGGACTAGCGTCTCCTACAATGAGCAGTTCTTC. Protein sequence: CASSRGTSVSYNEQFF.

This chain connects TRBV29-1 to TRBJ1-1, with TRBD1 matching 7 bases. From germline, CDR1 is SQVTM and CDR2 ANQGSEA. Losses at the gene ends were 1 base for V and 8 bases for J; bases not matched to a gene: 19. This CDR3 has 17 residues. The CDR3 loop is CSVEGSVIGTVGLEAFF. Here the CDR3 DNA reads TGCAGCGTTGAAGGGTCCGTAATCGGGACAGTGGGTTTGGAAGCTTTCTTT.

The rearrangement links TRBV9 to TRBJ1-2; 11 positions agree with TRBD1. CDR1 is SGDLS, CDR2 YYNGEE, per germline. Unmatched junction bases numbered 7, after V lost 4 bases and J lost 5 bases. CDR3 length equals 15 residues. Here the CDR3 DNA reads TGTGCCAGCAGCCCCGGGACAGGGGGGAGGTATGGCTACACCTTC. Translated: CASSPGTGGRYGYTF. Full variable domain (rest looked up from reference TRBV9 and TRBJ1-2): DSGVTQTPKHLITATGQRVTLRCSPRSGDLSVYWYQQSLDQGLQFLIQYYNGEERAKGNILERFSAQQFPDLHSELNLSSLELGDSALYFCASSPGTGGRYGYTFGSGTRLTVV.

This chain joins TRBV5-4 and TRBJ2-7; D may match TRBD1 or TRBD2 (5 bases each). V lost 1 base, J lost 0 bases, and 8 bases lay in between. CDR1 is SGHNT and CDR2 is YYREEE in the germline V gene (reference sequence). The CDR3 totals 14 residues. The CDR3 loop reads CASSLLGTSYEQYF. The CDR3 bases are TGTGCCAGCAGCTTGTTAGGGACCTCCTACGAGCAGTACTTC.

The V and J genes are TRBV6-5 and TRBJ2-3, with 10 bases fitting TRBD2. The V gene end was trimmed by 6 bases and the J gene end by 3 bases; junction bases not matched to a gene: 6. CDR3 length equals 15 residues. Per germline, CDR1 MNHEY and CDR2 SVGAGI. CDR3 nucleotides: TGTGCCAGCAGGCCCAGCGGGGGGGGTACAGATACGCAGTATTTT. Amino acid sequence: CASRPSGGGTDTQYF.

V is TRBV5-4 and J is TRBJ2-2, with 7 bases matching TRBD1. This CDR3 region has 16 residues. The germline V gene has CDR1 SGHNT and CDR2 YYREEE (reference sequence). With 4 bases clipped from V and 0 bases from J, the junction kept 6 bases outside the gene matches. The CDR3 sequence: CASSTGQSANTGELFF. Written as DNA, the CDR3 is TGTGCCAGCAGCACGGGACAGTCCGCGAACACCGGGGAGCTGTTTTTT.

V usage is TRBV27 and J usage is TRBJ2-3; TRBD1 matches 9 bases. Germline loops: CDR1 MNHEY, CDR2 SMNVEV (reference sequence). Unmatched junction bases numbered 9, after V lost 5 bases and J lost 12 bases. There are 13 residues in the CDR3. The CDR3 is CASSPSGTGRQYF. The CDR3 nucleotides read TGTGCCAGCAGTCCATCCGGGACAGGGAGACAGTATTTT.

The rearrangement links TRBV5-4 to TRBJ2-3; 11 bases match TRBD2. The junction had 2 bases not matched to a gene; V was cut back by 4 bases and J by 1 base. The V gene's germline CDR1 is SGHNT and CDR2 YYREEE (reference sequence). The length of the CDR3 is 15 residues. The CDR3 is CASSPTSGGTDTQYF. The CDR3 DNA follows: TGTGCCAGCAGCCCGACTAGCGGGGGCACAGATACGCAGTATTTT.